This T cell receptor beta chain came from a study of cytomegalovirus exposure and HLA in healthy donors. Study-level findings and limits: Being productive about 90% or about 30% of the time was typical of most TCR beta V segments in an earlier analysis.

The PCR had 60 Vbeta and 13 Jbeta primers. Profiled with immunoSEQ multiplex PCR; TCRdb holds only in-frame clones, not every one. The table lists around 120,000 clones, roughly 9% of them singletons. Concerning this clone itself: The antigen is not known.

There are 14 residues in the CDR3. Germline V gene lookup returns CDR1 GTSNPN and CDR2 SVGIG (reference sequence). V shed 4 bases and J shed 0 bases, with 13 bases lying between them. The receptor was isolated from a man aged 25 to 40 in good health and CMV-seronegative. Sequencing was carried out using PBMCs. This chain joins TRBV30 and TRBJ2-7; D may be TRBD1 (5 bases). The DNA of the CDR3 is TGTGCCTGGAAATCTACAGGCCTCTCCTACGAGCAGTACTTC. Amino acid sequence: CAWKSTGLSYEQYF.